The sequence of this TCR beta chain was determined in a study of T cells in narcolepsy. The repertoire was sequenced with immunoSEQ multiplex PCR; TCRdb's copy has only in-frame clones and lacks some. This sample has tens of thousands of clones, with 80% to 90% found just once. V lost 10 bases and J lost 6, with 22 bases in between. In germline, CDR1 is LNHDA, CDR2 SQIVND (reference sequence). The CDR3 spans 15 residues. V is TRBV19 and J is TRBJ1-5, with D possibly matching TRBD1 (5 bases). This receptor was obtained from a human donor with narcolepsy. Sequencing input: CD45RA- memory CD4+ T cells from PBMCs. CDR3 sequence reads: CATSFGALPSQPQHF. CDR3 in DNA: TGTGCCACTTCCTTTGGGGCCCTTCCAAGTCAGCCCCAGCATTTT.